Listed here are 20 T cell receptor beta chains from one sample, sequenced in a study of Ad26.COV2.S vaccination and SARS-CoV-2 variants. Sequencing was performed with immunoSEQ multiplex PCR; in TCRdb, only in-frame clones are kept and a portion is missing. The sample contains 350,000 to 500,000 clones, nearly 90% of which appear only once. Noted treatment: around 19 received Ad26.COV2.S at low or high dose, single or two shots; 5 received placebo; per-sample allocation not given. After the first vaccine or placebo injection, samples were drawn on day 63. The sample was peripheral blood, taken in a trial of Ad26.COV2.S vaccine versus placebo. The receptors derive from a person aged 18-65 years who received the Ad26.COV2.S COVID-19 vaccine or a placebo.

CDR3 bases: TGTGCCAGCTCACCACCCCTACCGGGACAGGGGAACATTCAGTACTTC. Translation: CASSPPLPGQGNIQYF. The chain combines TRBV18 with TRBJ2-4; TRBD1 matches 10 bases. Germline V lookup: CDR1 KGHSH, CDR2 LQKENI. The CDR3 covers 16 residues. V shed 0 bases and J 7 bases; nucleotides not matched to a gene: 6.

This sequence joins TRBV7-9 and TRBJ1-5, with 8 nucleotides matching TRBD1. Germline trimming cut 4 bases from V and 7 bases from J; bases unmatched to any gene: 9. The CDR3 is 15 amino acids. The germline gives CDR1 SEHNR, CDR2 FQNEAQ (reference sequence). In DNA, the CDR3 is TGTGCCAGCAGCTACTCCGGGACAGGTCGCCAGCCCCAGCATTTT. Residues: CASSYSGTGRQPQHF.

CDR3 amino acids: CASSLSPGAPTDTQYF. In DNA, the CDR3 is TGTGCCAGCAGTTTATCCCCAGGGGCGCCCACAGATACGCAGTATTTT. The gene calls are TRBV27 and TRBJ2-3; D perhaps matches TRBD1 (6 bases). The germline V gene encodes CDR1 MNHEY and CDR2 SMNVEV (reference sequence). Trimming left V 0 bases short and J 2 bases short, with 12 bases between. The CDR3 is made up of 16 amino acids.

The chain carries TRBV7-8 and TRBJ2-1; the D gene is possibly TRBD2 (5 bases). CDR1 and CDR2 from the germline V gene are SGHVS and FQNEAQ. Trimming removed 4 bases from V and 7 bases from J, with 11 bases in between. The CDR3 loop spans 13 amino acids. CDR3 amino acids: CASSSHPGNEQFF. The CDR3 DNA reads TGTGCCAGCAGCTCACATCCGGGAAATGAGCAGTTCTTC.

The chain recombines TRBV28 with TRBJ2-7; no definite D call. Between the trimmed V and J ends, which lost 2 bases and 3 bases, there was a span of 14 bases. The CDR3 loop spans 15 amino acids. Germline V CDR1 and CDR2: MDHEN, SYDVKM. The CDR3 nucleotides read TGTGCCAGCAGTTTACTGGCATCTCCTATCTACGAGCAGTACTTC. It translates to CASSLLASPIYEQYF.

This chain joins TRBV24-1 and TRBJ1-2; D call uncertain. The CDR3 contains 15 residues. Germline V gene data show CDR1 as KGHDR and CDR2 as SFDVKD. V was trimmed by 5 bases and J by 2 bases, leaving 14 bases between them. The CDR3 region has the DNA TGTGCCACCAGTGCCCCCACCGATCTAAACTATGGCTACACCTTC. It codes for CATSAPTDLNYGYTF.

V usage is TRBV11-3 and J usage is TRBJ1-1; D gene ambiguous. The CDR3 spans 12 residues. Trimming removed 4 bases at V and 2 bases at J, with 5 bases between. The germline gives CDR1 SGHNT, CDR2 YENEEA. Here the CDR3 reads CASSWANTEAFF. The CDR3 nucleotides are TGTGCCAGCAGCTGGGCTAACACTGAAGCTTTCTTT.

On this clone itself: Other DNA sequences within the sample encode an identical CDR3. The rearrangement links TRBV6-2 or TRBV6-3 to TRBJ1-1, with D hard to call. Germline CDR1 MNHEY, CDR2 SVGEGT. There are 14 residues in the CDR3. The V end was cut by 2 bases, the J end by 0 bases, with 7 bases between. CDR3 sequence (DNA): TGTGCCAGCAGTTACGGGTGGGTGAACACTGAAGCTTTCTTT. Translating gives CASSYGWVNTEAFF.

This chain links TRBV7-9 with TRBJ2-3; D not resolved. This CDR3 region has 13 residues. In germline, CDR1 is SEHNR, CDR2 FQNEAQ (reference sequence). Deletions cut 8 bases from V and 0 bases from J, with 9 bases between. As DNA, the CDR3 is TGTGCCAGCCGAGAGATTAGCACAGATACGCAGTATTTT. Protein: CASREISTDTQYF.

The CDR3 loop reads CASSLDRTTGELFF. The CDR3 nucleotides are TGCGCCAGCAGCTTGGACAGAACCACCGGGGAGCTGTTTTTT. The chain has TRBV5-1 and TRBJ2-2; D is unresolved. Per germline, CDR1 SGHRS and CDR2 YFSETQ. Trimming cost V 0 bases and J 4 bases, with 7 bases left between them. This CDR3 is built from 14 residues.

This clone is a singleton in its sample. This sequence joins TRBV2 and TRBJ2-7, with D possibly TRBD2 on 6 matching bases. The CDR3 sequence is 13 residues long. Trimming stripped 10 bases from V and 2 bases from J, with 15 bases between. CDR1 and CDR2 from the germline V gene are SNHLY and FYNNEI. CDR3 nucleotides: TGTGCCACCGTGGAGGGTCCTACCTACGAGCAGTACTTC. This gives the protein CATVEGPTYEQYF.

A remark on this clone: At one of its ends the junction is not consistent with the germline gene, which may arise from a read error. V and J are TRBV12-3 or TRBV12-4 and TRBJ1-2; D uncertain. CDR3 length: 13 residues. The CDR3 coding sequence is TGTGCCAGTAAGCCCCGGGGTAACGATGGCTACACCTTC. As protein: CASKPRGNDGYTF.

V is TRBV5-1 and J is TRBJ1-2; TRBD1 agrees at 7 bases. The CDR3 spans 14 residues. Germline values: CDR1 SGHRS, CDR2 YFSETQ. The J segment lost 3 bases and the V segment lost 1 base, leaving 3 bases of the junction unmatched. Written as DNA, the CDR3 is TGCGCCAGCAGCTTGTTTCAGGGGGACTATGGCTACACCTTC. Translation gives CASSLFQGDYGYTF.

The chain employs TRBV7-9 and TRBJ1-2; D remains ambiguous. V was clipped by 2 bases and J by 1 base, with 5 bases between them. The CDR3 spans 13 residues. The germline V gene has CDR1 SEHNR and CDR2 FQNEAQ (reference sequence). CDR3 residues: CASSLQVNYGYTF. The CDR3 DNA reads TGTGCCAGCAGCTTACAGGTTAACTATGGCTACACCTTC.

This clone was detected only once. The chain couples TRBV21-1 to TRBJ1-1. TRBV21-1 is given as a pseudogene. The CDR3 is made up of 17 amino acids. The CDR3 protein is CASSKTRISGGLAEAFF. CDR3 bases: TGTGCCAGCAGCAAAACTAGGATTTCCGGGGGACTCGCTGAAGCTTTCTTT.

The V and J genes are TRBV6-5 and TRBJ1-3, with a tentative D call TRBD1 (5 bases). Between the trimmed V and J ends, which lost 8 bases and 0 bases, there was a span of 14 bases. Germline V gives CDR1 MNHEY, CDR2 SVGAGI. The CDR3 sequence is 15 residues long. The CDR3 reads CASLRGLNSGNTIYF. For the CDR3, the DNA is TGTGCCAGCCTAAGGGGATTGAACTCTGGAAACACCATATATTTT.

The CDR3 protein is CARSWKRGPGLAGPDTQYF. CDR3 DNA: TGTGCCAGAAGCTGGAAAAGGGGACCGGGACTAGCGGGACCAGATACGCAGTATTTT. The rearrangement joins TRBV7-5 to TRBJ2-3; TRBD2 is the table's D call and was not checked against the DNA. TRBV7-5 is a pseudogene. CDR3 length: 19 residues.

On this clone: A junction end diverges from the germline sequence, so it may reflect a read error. The chain recombines TRBV9 with TRBJ1-2, with D uncertain. Germline V CDR1 and CDR2: SGDLS, YYNGEE. The CDR3 is made up of 15 amino acids. DNA of the CDR3: TGTACCAGCAGCGTAGGTTACAACATAGTCTATGGCTACACCTTC. It yields the protein CTSSVGYNIVYGYTF.

The chain couples TRBV4-3 to TRBJ1-6; D not resolved. Germline loops: CDR1 LGHNA, CDR2 YSLEER. CDR3 length: 15 amino acids. The germline V and J ends were trimmed by 1 base and 7 bases, with 11 bases remaining between them. For the CDR3, the DNA is TGCGCCAGCAGCCAAGTGGGGTTGAGAAATTCACCCCTCCACTTT. This sequence encodes CASSQVGLRNSPLHF.

The chain recombines TRBV28 with TRBJ2-7, with D unclear. This CDR3 region has 12 residues. V was clipped by 1 base and J by 6 bases, with 7 bases between them. Germline V lookup: CDR1 MDHEN, CDR2 SYDVKM. The CDR3 sequence: CASSLLSSEQYF. The CDR3 DNA reads as TGTGCCAGCAGTTTATTGTCCAGCGAGCAGTACTTC.